This paragraph reports one T cell receptor beta chain. The antigen remains undetermined. Germline CDR1 and CDR2: SGHRS and YFSETQ. V lost 0 bases and J lost 10; bases outside the gene matches: 1. This CDR3 contains 14 residues. The entry originates in a study of type 1 regulatory T cells. Study context: T-allo10 is a Tr1-enriched, alloantigen-specific CD4 T cell product made in vitro. Notes on the study in general: Compared with non-Tr1 cells, Tr1 cells showed a narrower TCR repertoire.

Each CDR3 protein gets one entry after TCRdb re-called the reads with MiXCR. The sample lists over 6,000 distinct CDR3 sequences, 30% to 40% seen once, with about 25% in the top ten. The chain carries TRBV5-1 and TRBJ2-2; 12 bases line up with TRBD2. Sequencing used cultured type 1 regulatory T (Tr1) cells, either the whole culture or a sorted fraction (not recorded which). The clonotype originates from a human donor in good health. CDR3 DNA: TGCGCCAGCAGCTTGGGACTAGCGGGAGTGGAGCTGTTTTTT. Its translation: CASSLGLAGVELFF.